Listed below are T cell receptor beta chains from one sample, sequenced in a study of cytomegalovirus exposure and HLA in healthy donors. TCRdb's table, derived via immunoSEQ multiplex PCR, lists solely in-frame clones and lacks some. The sample records 280,000 or so clones, about 90% being singletons. The sequenced sample was PBMCs. Every receptor here comes from a woman under 30 in good health and CMV-seronegative. Both conserved end residues are part of each CDR3. Fields, in order: D gene, clone size, J gene, V gene, CDR3 DNA, CDR3 protein. D genes are given only for firm matches. A row's size may be missing; if present it is once, few, many or a size class.

>-|once|TRBJ2-7|TRBV27
TGTGCCAGCATGGACAGCGGATCCTACGAGCAGTACTTC
CASMDSGSYEQYF
>TRBD1|once|TRBJ2-7|TRBV6-5
TGTGCCAGCAGCGGCGGACAGGGTTCGGGGGAGCAGTACTTC
CASSGGQGSGEQYF
>-|-|TRBJ1-3|TRBV5-6
TGTGCCAGCAGCTCGCGCAGGAGGGACACCATATATTTT
CASSSRRRDTIYF
>-|-|TRBJ2-1|TRBV5-1
TGCGCCAGCAGCTTATACCGCTCGGGGGTCAGCTCCTACAATGAGCAGTTCTTC
CASSLYRSGVSSYNEQFF
>-|-|TRBJ2-7|TRBV2
TGTGCCAGCGGAGGACAGTTAGCTGGCGAGCAGTACTTC
CASGGQLAGEQYF
>TRBD1|once|TRBJ1-2|TRBV27
TGTGCCAGCAGTGGGACAGGATATGGCTACACCTTC
CASSGTGYGYTF
>TRBD1|few|TRBJ1-4|TRBV4-1
TGCGCCAGCAGCCAATCAGGGGGGAATAATGAAAAACTGTTTTTT
CASSQSGGNNEKLFF
>TRBD1|once|TRBJ1-1|TRBV2
TGTGCCAGCGTGGAGGGGGCCCCCGAAGCTTTCTTT
CASVEGAPEAFF
>-|-|TRBJ1-1|TRBV6-5
TGTGCCAGCAGTTTGACAGGACTCGGGAACACTGAAGCTTTCTTT
CASSLTGLGNTEAFF
>TRBD1|few|TRBJ1-1|TRBV6-5
TGTGCCAGCAGTTCAAACAGGGGGAGGTTAACTGAAGCTTTCTTT
CASSSNRGRLTEAFF
>-|-|TRBJ1-2|TRBV6-5
TGTGCCAGCAGTACCTCGGGAACCCAGGAAGGCTACACCTTC
CASSTSGTQEGYTF
>-|-|TRBJ1-2|TRBV4-2
TGTGCCCGCAGCCAAGGGTCGGGACTCGGATATGGCTACACCTTC
CARSQGSGLGYGYTF
>TRBD2|-|TRBJ2-7|TRBV13
TGTGCCAGCAGCTCCGGGACTAGAGTCTACGAGCAGTACTTC
CASSSGTRVYEQYF
>-|-|TRBJ1-2|TRBV7-6
TGTGCCAGCAGCCTTCCGGGTGGGAGTGGCTACACCTTC
CASSLPGGSGYTF
>-|once|TRBJ1-1|TRBV5-5
TGTGCCAGCAGCTTCCGGGACACTGAAGCTTTCTTT
CASSFRDTEAFF
>-|-|TRBJ2-3|TRBV10-2
TGCGCCAGCAGTGAGGTTGGCCCGCAGTATTTT
CASSEVGPQYF
>-|-|TRBJ1-2|TRBV9
TGTGCCAGCAGCGTAGGGGGGCTTGACTATGGCTACACCTTC
CASSVGGLDYGYTF
>-|-|TRBJ1-1|TRBV9
TGTGCCAGCAGCCCCCGGGGAGATGTGGCCACTGAAGCTTTTTTT
CASSPRGDVATEAFF
>-|-|TRBJ1-1|TRBV6-5
TGTGCCAGCAGTTCTTCTTCAGGCACTGAAGCTTTCTTT
CASSSSSGTEAFF
>-|-|TRBJ1-2|TRBV15
TGTGCCACCAGCAGAGGGAGAAACATCGAGGCGTCGGGCTACACCTTC
CATSRGRNIEASGYTF
>-|-|TRBJ1-5|TRBV19
TGTGCCAGTAGTACATACTCCTTCTACTTTCAGCCCCAGCATTTT
CASSTYSFYFQPQHF
>-|-|TRBJ1-2|TRBV6-1
TGTGCCAGCAGATTGGGGGGGGCGGATGGCTACACCTTC
CASRLGGADGYTF
>TRBD2|-|TRBJ2-7|TRBV27
TGTGCCAGCAGTTTGGCGGCGCGGGGGGGGAGTGACGAGCAGTACTTC
CASSLAARGGSDEQYF
>TRBD2|-|TRBJ2-1|TRBV10-1
TGCGCCAGCAGTGTCCTAGCGGGGGGGCGAAATGAGCAGTTCTTC
CASSVLAGGRNEQFF
>-|-|TRBJ1-4|TRBV15
TGTGCCACCAGCATTGAGGTGGGGCCGAGAAATGAAAAACTGTTTTTT
CATSIEVGPRNEKLFF
>-|-|TRBJ1-6|TRBV12-5
TGTGCTAGTACCCACCGGCCGGGGTCCTATAATTCACCCCTCCACTTT
CASTHRPGSYNSPLHF
>TRBD1|-|TRBJ2-7|TRBV29-1
TGCAGCGTGGGACAGGGCGCGCACGAGCAGTACTTC
CSVGQGAHEQYF
>TRBD1|-|TRBJ1-4|TRBV11-2
TGTGCCAGCAGCTTAGGAGGGGGCTTACTAGAAAAACTGTTTTTT
CASSLGGGLLEKLFF
>-|-|TRBJ1-1|TRBV29-1
TGCAGCGCTTTTAATTGGAACACTGAAGCTTTCTTT
CSAFNWNTEAFF
>-|-|TRBJ2-7|TRBV30
TGTGCCTCCGGTGAGGGGGTGGCGATCTACGAGCAGTACTTC
CASGEGVAIYEQYF
>-|few|TRBJ1-6|TRBV6-5
TGTGCCAGCAGTTACGGGGGCAAAACGGGGTCACCCCTCCACTTT
CASSYGGKTGSPLHF
>TRBD1|-|TRBJ2-4|TRBV6-4
TGTGCCAGCAGGGGACCGGGACAGGGGTTATTC
CASRGPGQGLF
>-|-|TRBJ1-2|TRBV5-1
TGCGCCAGCAGCGACCAAAGGGCCCTACCGGGGGACTATGGCTACACCTTC
CASSDQRALPGDYGYTF
>TRBD2|-|TRBJ2-3|TRBV15
TGTGCCACCAGCAGAGACCAGCGGGGGCCCATAGATACGCAGTATTTT
CATSRDQRGPIDTQYF
>-|-|TRBJ1-5|TRBV10-2
TGCGCCAGCTATCCTGGAGGAACAGATGGTCAGCCCCAGCATTTT
CASYPGGTDGQPQHF
>-|-|TRBJ2-3|TRBV7-6
TGTGCCAGCAGCCCTCTAGGGGCAGATACGCAGTATTTT
CASSPLGADTQYF
>TRBD1|-|TRBJ2-5|TRBV27
TGTGCCAGCTCCGCACAGGGGGCGCGAGAGACCCAGTACTTC
CASSAQGARETQYF
>-|-|TRBJ1-5|TRBV10-3
TGTGCCATCAGTCCTCAGGATAATCAGCCCCAGCATTTT
CAISPQDNQPQHF
>-|-|TRBJ2-7|TRBV2
TGTGCCAGCAGGACAGGTGTCGAGCAGTACTTC
CASRTGVEQYF
>TRBD1|-|TRBJ1-1|TRBV5-4
TGTGCCAGCAGCTCCAGGGACAGGCCGAGGGGGGCTTTCTTT
CASSSRDRPRGAFF
>TRBD1|-|TRBJ1-2|TRBV7-9
TGTTCCAGCAACGACAGGGATTGGGGCTACACCTTC
CSSNDRDWGYTF
>-|-|TRBJ2-1|TRBV9
TGTGCCAGCAGCGTGGGGCCTAAACGCGGAAATGAGCAGTTCTTC
CASSVGPKRGNEQFF
>TRBD2|-|TRBJ2-5|TRBV9
TGTGCCAGCAGCGTAGGGTCTAGCGGCCCTTTTCGGTACTTC
CASSVGSSGPFRYF
>TRBD1|-|TRBJ1-2|TRBV6-1
TGTGCCAGCAGTGAGGGGACAGCCATTGACTATGGCTACACCTTC
CASSEGTAIDYGYTF
>-|-|TRBJ2-7|TRBV4-1
TGCGCCAGCAGCCAAGAGGGCAGAGCTTACGAGCAGTACTTC
CASSQEGRAYEQYF